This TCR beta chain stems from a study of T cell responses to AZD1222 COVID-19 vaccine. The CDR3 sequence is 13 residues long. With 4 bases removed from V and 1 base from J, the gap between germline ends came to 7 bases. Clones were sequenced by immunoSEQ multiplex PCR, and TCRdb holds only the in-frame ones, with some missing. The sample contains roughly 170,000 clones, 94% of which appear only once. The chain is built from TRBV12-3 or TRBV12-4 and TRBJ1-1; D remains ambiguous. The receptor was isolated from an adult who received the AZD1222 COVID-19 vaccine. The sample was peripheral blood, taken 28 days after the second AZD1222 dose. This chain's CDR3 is CASSYDPNTEAFF. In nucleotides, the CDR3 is TGTGCCAGCAGTTATGACCCGAACACTGAAGCTTTCTTT.